The entry that follows covers one T cell receptor (beta chain) sequence. Its specificity is not known. Generated by immunoSEQ multiplex PCR, the TCRdb table keeps only in-frame clones and is missing some. The sample has 100,000 to 120,000 clones, around 90% seen once; the top ten hold about 7.8%. The sample originates from a study of T cell responses to AZD1222 COVID-19 vaccine. Overall study findings and caveats: Among the donors, most were white British and more were female, and clonal diversity was possibly underestimated. The study found Spike-specific TCR breadth and depth rose after two AZD1222 doses. Unmutated variant regions are reportedly targeted by nearly half of spike-specific TCRs. The repertoires were collected only after the peak T cell response.

Germline CDR1 SGHRS, CDR2 YFSETQ. There are 17 residues in the CDR3. Trimming shortened V by 1 base and J by 1 base, and 14 bases separated the two germline ends. The V gene is TRBV5-1, the J gene TRBJ2-2; no clear D. The sequence was collected from an adult in good health. This sample comprised peripheral blood, obtained on day 0 of AZD1222 vaccination. The CDR3 loop reads CASSLRPTLKNTGELFF. The DNA for the CDR3 is TGCGCCAGCAGCTTGAGACCCACCTTGAAGAACACCGGGGAGCTGTTTTTT.